Below are 25 T cell receptor beta chains sequenced from a single sample in a study of blood T cell repertoires in COVID-19. The assay was immunoSEQ multiplex PCR, and TCRdb's table has in-frame clones only and misses some. The repertoire holds approximately 400,000 clones, with over 75% as singletons. The material sequenced was PBMCs or T cells enriched from blood (not recorded which). The receptors stem from a man younger than 40 who had recovered from COVID-19.

This clone was counted once. The chain joins TRBV18 to TRBJ2-5; 7 bases fit TRBD1. The germline V gene encodes CDR1 KGHSH and CDR2 LQKENI. Trimming took 5 bases from V and 4 from J; bases not matched to a gene: 4. The CDR3 totals 13 residues. The CDR3 sequence: CASSTGVGETQYF. The CDR3 DNA is TGTGCCAGCTCAACAGGGGTGGGAGAGACCCAGTACTTC.

The gene calls are TRBV4-3 and TRBJ1-5, with 9 bases lining up with TRBD1. V lost 0 bases, J lost 4 bases, and 7 bases stayed unmatched. This CDR3 is 17 amino acids long. The germline V gene has CDR1 LGHNA and CDR2 YSLEER. The CDR3 coding sequence is TGCGCCAGCAGCCAAGATTTGACCGGGACAGGGAATCAGCCCCAGCATTTT. It specifies CASSQDLTGTGNQPQHF.

J is TRBJ2-2 and V is TRBV19; D is possibly TRBD1 (5 bases). With 10 bases removed from V and 0 bases from J, the gap between germline ends came to 9 bases. Germline values: CDR1 LNHDA, CDR2 SQIVND (reference sequence). CDR3 length: 13 amino acids. CDR3: CATRTPNTGELFF. The CDR3 region has the DNA TGTGCCACCCGGACACCGAACACCGGGGAGCTGTTTTTT.

This clone was seen only once. This chain connects TRBV5-1 to TRBJ2-2; 10 positions agree with TRBD2. Germline V gives CDR1 SGHRS, CDR2 YFSETQ. CDR3 length: 15 amino acids. J lost 4 bases, V lost 4 bases, and 4 bases had no gene match. The CDR3 nucleotides read TGCGCCAGCAGCACACGGACTAGCGGCACCGGGGAGCTGTTTTTT. It specifies CASSTRTSGTGELFF.

This clone was seen once. The chain has TRBV7-3 and TRBJ2-3; D is perhaps TRBD1 (6 bases). Germline values: CDR1 SGHTA, CDR2 FQGTGA. The V and J ends lost 5 bases and 6 bases respectively, with 24 bases between them. The CDR3 loop spans 17 amino acids. The CDR3 nucleotides read TGTGCCAGCAGCATCCTCCCCGGGACACCTTACGAGGATACGCAGTATTTT. Its protein product is CASSILPGTPYEDTQYF.

This chain uses TRBV3-1 (or the pseudogene TRBV3-2) with TRBJ2-1; 9 nucleotides align to TRBD1. The CDR3 is 15 amino acids. Germline CDR1 and CDR2: LGHDT and YNNKEL (reference sequence). The J segment lost 5 bases and the V segment lost 3 bases, leaving 5 bases of the junction unmatched. This CDR3 reads CASSHGQGKDNEQFF. DNA of the CDR3: TGTGCCAGCAGCCACGGACAGGGGAAGGACAATGAGCAGTTCTTC.

V usage is TRBV4-1 and J usage is TRBJ1-2, with 7 bases aligning to TRBD1. Germline values: CDR1 MGHRA, CDR2 YSYEKL. The ends lost 2 bases at V and 8 bases at J; junction bases unmatched: 14. The CDR3 totals 16 residues. DNA of the CDR3: TGCGCCAGCAGCCAACCCTCAGGGGGGACCGAGCGGGGCTACACCTTC. It codes for CASSQPSGGTERGYTF.

This clone was detected only once. The genes are TRBV30 and TRBJ1-3, with D hard to call. Germline V lookup: CDR1 GTSNPN, CDR2 SVGIG (reference sequence). This CDR3 contains 14 residues. With 2 bases removed from V and 0 bases from J, the gap between germline ends came to 8 bases. The CDR3 sequence is CAWSRRFSGNTIYF. The CDR3 DNA reads TGTGCCTGGAGTCGCAGGTTCTCTGGAAACACCATATATTTT. Using reference TRBV30 and TRBJ1-3 for the parts outside the CDR3, the full variable domain is SQTIHQWPATLVQPVGSPLSLECTVEGTSNPNLYWYRQAAGRGLQLLFYSVGIGQISSEVPQNLSASRPQDRQFILSSKKLLLSDSGFYLCAWSRRFSGNTIYFGEGSWLTVV.

This chain links TRBV27 with TRBJ2-7; 8 bases fit TRBD1. The CDR3 is 12 amino acids. J gave up 5 bases and V 4 bases, and 1 base lay outside the gene matches. CDR1 is MNHEY, CDR2 SMNVEV, per germline (reference sequence). The CDR3: CASSSTGDEQYF. The CDR3 DNA reads TGTGCCAGCAGTTCGACAGGGGACGAGCAGTACTTC.

The chain joins TRBV19 to TRBJ2-7; maybe TRBD1 (6 bases). CDR3 length: 14 amino acids. Germline loops: CDR1 LNHDA, CDR2 SQIVND (reference sequence). Between the trimmed V and J ends, which lost 1 base and 0 bases, there was a span of 7 bases. The CDR3 DNA reads TGTGCCAGTAGTATAGGGACAGTCTCCTACGAGCAGTACTTC. Its protein is CASSIGTVSYEQYF.

This chain uses TRBV7-9 with TRBJ2-7; 9 bases are a match to TRBD1. The CDR3 is 14 residues long. Germline CDR1 SEHNR, CDR2 FQNEAQ (reference sequence). The CDR3 DNA is TGTGCAGCAACCGGGACAGGGAATGACTACGAGCAGTACTTC. Its translation is CAATGTGNDYEQYF.

This clone was observed a handful of times. This rearrangement joins TRBV7-9 to TRBJ1-5, with unresolved D. Per germline, CDR1 SEHNR and CDR2 FQNEAQ (reference sequence). Deletions cut 2 bases from V and 5 bases from J, with 10 bases between. This CDR3 has 14 amino acids. CDR3 in amino acids: CASSLLSSDQPQHF. In DNA, the CDR3 is TGTGCCAGCAGCTTACTCTCCTCTGATCAGCCCCAGCATTTT.

This clone has just one count. This chain connects TRBV6-5 to TRBJ1-6; no clear D gene. Germline CDR1 is MNHEY and CDR2 is SVGAGI. Trimming removed 4 bases from V and 6 bases from J, with 13 bases in between. The CDR3 totals 15 residues. The CDR3 is CASSSLEAGNSPLHF. The CDR3 nucleotides read TGTGCCAGCAGTTCCTTGGAGGCAGGTAATTCACCCCTCCACTTT.

V gene TRBV19 combines with J gene TRBJ2-2; 9 bases are a match to TRBD2. CDR3 length: 15 residues. Unmatched junction bases numbered 5, after V lost 7 bases and J lost 2 bases. Germline V gives CDR1 LNHDA, CDR2 SQIVND (reference sequence). In DNA, the CDR3 is TGTGCCAGTACCCCTAGCGGGACAAACACCGGGGAGCTGTTTTTT. Translation: CASTPSGTNTGELFF.

The rearrangement uses TRBV7-2 and TRBJ2-1; no reliable D call. The CDR3 consists of 15 residues. V lost 1 base to trimming and J lost 0 bases, with 7 bases between them. The germline V gene encodes CDR1 SGHTA and CDR2 FQGNSA. The chain's CDR3 is CASSLGVSSYNEQFF. The CDR3 DNA is TGTGCCAGCAGCTTAGGAGTAAGCTCCTACAATGAGCAGTTCTTC.

J is TRBJ1-5 and V is TRBV15, with D hard to call. Trimming stripped 5 bases from V and 15 bases from J, with 20 bases between. This CDR3 has 13 residues. From germline, CDR1 is LNHNV and CDR2 YYDKDF (reference sequence). The CDR3 DNA reads as TGTGCCACCAGCCCCCGCCTTAATACCTTGCGGCATTTT. This codes for CATSPRLNTLRHF.

The V and J genes are TRBV19 and TRBJ1-1, with D tentatively TRBD1 (5 bases). The CDR3 length is 13 residues. Trimming removed 7 bases from V and 7 bases from J, with 16 bases in between. Per germline, CDR1 LNHDA and CDR2 SQIVND (reference sequence). The CDR3 loop reads CASTRREQREAFF. DNA for the CDR3: TGTGCCAGTACCCGCAGGGAACAACGTGAAGCTTTCTTT. Full variable domain (outside the CDR3, taken from reference TRBV19 and TRBJ1-1): DGGITQSPKYLFRKEGQNVTLSCEQNLNHDAMYWYRQDPGQGLRLIYYSQIVNDFQKGDIAEGYSVSREKKESFPLTVTSAQKNPTAFYLCASTRREQREAFFGQGTRLTVV.

In this sample, this clone turned up a few times. The V and J genes are TRBV12-5 and TRBJ1-2; possible D gene TRBD1, 5 bases. The CDR3 runs 13 residues. Trimming cost V 1 base and J 3 bases, with 6 bases left between them. Germline V gives CDR1 LGHNT, CDR2 FRNRAP. For the CDR3, the DNA is TGTGCTAGTGGTTTGGGGGGCTACTATGGCTACACCTTC. Translation gives CASGLGGYYGYTF.

This clone is a singleton in its sample. This chain links TRBV5-1 with TRBJ1-1; no firm D call. V lost 4 bases and J 5 bases, leaving 12 bases between the germline ends. This CDR3 comprises 13 residues. Germline CDR1 SGHRS, CDR2 YFSETQ. CDR3 nucleotides: TGCGCCAGCAGCGCAGACATCAGGACTGAAGCTTTCTTT. Translation gives CASSADIRTEAFF.

The chain is built from TRBV4-2 and TRBJ2-7; TRBD2 matches 9 bases. The trim removed 3 bases at V and 2 bases at J, leaving 2 bases unmatched. CDR3 size: 14 residues. Per the germline V gene, CDR1 is LGHNA and CDR2 is YNFKEQ. The CDR3 sequence is CASSQTSGAYEQYF. In DNA, the CDR3 is TGTGCCAGCAGCCAGACTAGCGGAGCCTACGAGCAGTACTTC.

V and J are TRBV21-1 and TRBJ2-3; TRBD1, the table's D call, was not compared with the DNA. TRBV21-1 is recorded as a pseudogene. The CDR3 runs 17 residues. CDR3 sequence (DNA): TGTGCCAGCAGCAAATTAGACAGAAGCCCCCCCACAGATACGCAGTATTTT. Translated: CASSKLDRSPPTDTQYF.

The chain is built from TRBV5-1 and TRBJ1-1; 11 nucleotides agree with TRBD1. The CDR3 has 11 amino acids. J was trimmed by 10 bases and V by 8 bases; bases with no gene match: 4. The germline V gene encodes CDR1 SGHRS and CDR2 YFSETQ. DNA for the CDR3: TGCGCCAGTAGGACAGGGGGCACAGCTTTCTTT. The encoded protein is CASRTGGTAFF.

The chain is built from TRBV9 and TRBJ1-2, with TRBD1 identical over 8 bases. V lost 0 bases to trimming and J lost 3 bases; unmatched junction nucleotides: 10. Germline loops: CDR1 SGDLS, CDR2 YYNGEE. The CDR3 length is 17 residues. The CDR3 protein is CASSVGPRQGADYGYTF. The CDR3 DNA reads as TGTGCCAGCAGCGTAGGGCCCAGGCAGGGGGCCGACTATGGCTACACCTTC.

DNA for the CDR3: TGTGCCAGCACCGGACAGGGGGCGAGGGAAAAACTGTTTTTT. This gives the protein CASTGQGAREKLFF. The J gene is TRBJ1-4, the V gene TRBV27, with TRBD1 identical over 11 bases. There are 14 residues in the CDR3. The trim removed 7 bases at V and 8 bases at J, leaving 6 bases unmatched. The germline V gene encodes CDR1 MNHEY and CDR2 SMNVEV (reference sequence).

This chain connects TRBV30 to TRBJ2-2; weak D call: TRBD1 (5 bases). CDR1 and CDR2 (germline): GTSNPN, SVGIG (reference sequence). V was shortened by 2 bases and J by 5 bases, with 9 bases between the two germline ends. The CDR3 loop spans 13 amino acids. The CDR3 region is CAWSSGQTGELFF. The CDR3 DNA follows: TGTGCCTGGAGTTCAGGACAAACCGGGGAGCTGTTTTTT.